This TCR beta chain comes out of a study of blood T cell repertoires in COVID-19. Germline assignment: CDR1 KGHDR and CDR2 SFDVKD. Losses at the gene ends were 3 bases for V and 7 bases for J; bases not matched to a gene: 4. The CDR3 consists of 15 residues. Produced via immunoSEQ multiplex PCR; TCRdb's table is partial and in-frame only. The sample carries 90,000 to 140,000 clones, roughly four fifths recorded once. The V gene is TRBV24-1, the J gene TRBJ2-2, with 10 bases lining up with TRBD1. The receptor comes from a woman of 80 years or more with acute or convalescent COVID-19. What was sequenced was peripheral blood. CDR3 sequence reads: CATSDPGQGIGELFF. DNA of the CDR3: TGTGCCACCAGTGATCCGGGACAGGGGATCGGGGAGCTGTTTTTT.